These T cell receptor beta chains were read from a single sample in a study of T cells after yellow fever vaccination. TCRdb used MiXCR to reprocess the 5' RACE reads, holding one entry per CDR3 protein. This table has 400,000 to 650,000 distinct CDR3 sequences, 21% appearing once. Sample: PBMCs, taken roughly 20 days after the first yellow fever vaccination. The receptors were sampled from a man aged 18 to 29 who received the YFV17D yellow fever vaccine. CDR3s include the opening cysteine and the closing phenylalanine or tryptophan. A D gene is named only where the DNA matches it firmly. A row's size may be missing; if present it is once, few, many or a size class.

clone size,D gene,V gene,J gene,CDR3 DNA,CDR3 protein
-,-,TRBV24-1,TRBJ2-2,TGTGCCACCAGTGGGGGAACCGGGGAGCTGTTTTTT,CATSGGTGELFF
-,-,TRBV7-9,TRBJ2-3,TGTGCCAGCAGCCACTCGGGAGTGGCGCAGTATTTT,CASSHSGVAQYF
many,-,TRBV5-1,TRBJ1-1,TGCGCCAGCAGCTTGGGGAGCCAGGGTGGGACGGAAGCTTTCTTT,CASSLGSQGGTEAFF
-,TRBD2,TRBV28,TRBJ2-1,TGTGCCAGCAGAAGGAGGCTAGCGGGTAGTAGTGAGCAGTTCTTC,CASRRRLAGSSEQFF
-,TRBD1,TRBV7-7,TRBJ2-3,TGTGCTAGCAGCTTAGGGACAGACCGTACCACAGATACGCAGTATTTT,CASSLGTDRTTDTQYF
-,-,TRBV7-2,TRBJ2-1,TGTGCCAGCAGCTTAGTAAAGTCTAGGGTGAATGAGCAGTTCTTC,CASSLVKSRVNEQFF
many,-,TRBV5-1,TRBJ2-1,TGCGCCAGCAGCTTATTGCAGGGCCTATACAATGAGCAGTTCTTC,CASSLLQGLYNEQFF
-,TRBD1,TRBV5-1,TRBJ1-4,TGCGCCAGCAGCTTGAACACAGGGGCAACTAATGAAAAACTGTTTTTT,CASSLNTGATNEKLFF
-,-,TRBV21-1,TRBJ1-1,TGTGCCAGCAGCATGGGGGGCGTTACTGAAGCTTTCTTT,CASSMGGVTEAFF
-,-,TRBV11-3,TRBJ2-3,TGTGCCAGCAGCCTACGCGGGGACCTGGGGCCAGATACGCAGTATTTT,CASSLRGDLGPDTQYF
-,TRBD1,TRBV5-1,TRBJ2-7,TGCGCCAGCAGCCCCTGGACAGGAGGTGAGCAGTACTTC,CASSPWTGGEQYF
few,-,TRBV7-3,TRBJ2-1,TGTGCCAGCAGCTTTGGTCCCTGGAGTGAGCAGTTCTTC,CASSFGPWSEQFF
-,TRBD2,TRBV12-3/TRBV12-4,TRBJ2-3,TGTGCCAGCAGTGGACTAGCGGGGGGAGGAGATACGCAGTATTTT,CASSGLAGGGDTQYF
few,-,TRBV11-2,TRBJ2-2,TGTGCCAGCAGAAAAGTAGGACAGACGAACACCGGGGAGCTGTTTTTT,CASRKVGQTNTGELFF
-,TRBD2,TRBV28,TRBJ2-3,TGTGCCAGCCAAACGACTAGCGGGGGCACAGATACGCAGTATTTT,CASQTTSGGTDTQYF